The 27 T cell receptor beta chains below were found in one sample sequenced in a study of T-cell memory formation after mild COVID-19. From the 5' RACE reads, TCRdb called clonotypes with MiXCR, one entry per CDR3 protein. The table records 90,000 to 130,000 distinct CDR3 sequences, roughly a sixth of them present only once. The sequenced material came from PBMCs or a T cell subset sorted from them (not recorded which). These receptor sequences come from a man between 18 and 29 years old who had mild COVID-19 (a few samples of this study predate the infection). Cell type and time point are not known.

For the CDR3, the DNA is TGTGCCAGCAGTGACCTTGGGGGGCCGGATACGCAGTATTTT. Translating it yields CASSDLGGPDTQYF. V usage is TRBV2 and J usage is TRBJ2-3, with D perhaps being TRBD1 or TRBD2 (6 bases each). CDR3 length equals 14 residues. Germline lookup yields CDR1 SNHLY and CDR2 FYNNEI. V was pared by 3 bases and J by 6 bases, with 13 bases between.

This clonotype was seen more than once but under ten times. The chain links TRBV4-3 to TRBJ2-3; no clear D gene. From germline, CDR1 is LGHNA and CDR2 YSLEER. V lost 1 base, J lost 5 bases, and 1 base lay in between. The CDR3 loop spans 11 amino acids. CDR3 sequence reads: CASSQGDTQYF. The DNA for the CDR3 is TGCGCCAGCAGCCAAGGAGATACGCAGTATTTT.

This chain links TRBV5-1 with TRBJ2-7, with 11 nucleotides matching TRBD2. CDR1 and CDR2 from the germline V gene are SGHRS and YFSETQ. V dropped 5 bases and J dropped 4; count of bases not matched to a gene: 8. The CDR3 sequence is 15 residues long. This CDR3 is CASSPTSGGPYEQYV. The CDR3 bases are TGCGCCAGCAGTCCCACTAGCGGGGGCCCGTACGAGCAGTACGTC.

This clonotype occurred a few times. The J gene is TRBJ1-2, the V gene TRBV7-2; no firm D call. The V end was cut by 2 bases, the J end by 4 bases, with 5 bases between. The CDR3 is 12 residues long. Germline CDR1 and CDR2: SGHTA and FQGNSA. The CDR3 loop reads CASSLRVYGYTF. CDR3 bases: TGTGCCAGCAGCTTAAGGGTCTATGGCTACACCTTC. The full variable domain, rest sourced from reference TRBV7-2 and TRBJ1-2, is GAGVSQSPSNKVTEKGKDVELRCDPISGHTALYWYRQSLGQGLEFLIYFQGNSAPDKSGLPSDRFSAERTGGSVSTLTIQRTQQEDSAVYLCASSLRVYGYTFGSGTRLTVV.

V gene TRBV20-1 combines with J gene TRBJ2-3; possible D gene TRBD1, 6 bases. The CDR3 is 15 residues long. Trimming stripped 0 bases from V and 3 bases from J, with 13 bases between. Per germline, CDR1 DFQATT and CDR2 SNEGSKA (reference sequence). The CDR3 DNA sequence: TGCAGTGCTAGAGACGGTACAGGGCCTACAGATACGCAGTATTTT. It is translated as CSARDGTGPTDTQYF.

The chain carries TRBV25-1 and TRBJ2-5; D unclear. V was cut by 2 bases and J by 4 bases, with 11 bases left in between. The CDR3 length is 14 residues. CDR1 is MGHDK and CDR2 is SYGVNS in the germline V gene. CDR3 region: CASSERLTGETQYF. The CDR3 nucleotides are TGTGCCAGCAGTGAACGACTGACGGGAGAGACCCAGTACTTC.

This chain links TRBV27 with TRBJ2-2; 7 nucleotides agree with TRBD2. V dropped 5 bases and J dropped 4; count of bases not matched to a gene: 13. The CDR3 has 17 amino acids. Germline assignment: CDR1 MNHEY and CDR2 SMNVEV (reference sequence). CDR3 in DNA: TGTGCCAGCAGTCCCCACGTGACTAGCCGCGGCACCGGGGAGCTGTTTTTT. Translating it yields CASSPHVTSRGTGELFF.

V usage is TRBV6-2 or TRBV6-3 and J usage is TRBJ2-4, with D possibly being TRBD2 (6 bases). Germline V lookup: CDR1 MNHEY, CDR2 SVGEGT. This CDR3 has 14 amino acids. V lost 0 bases and J 15 bases, leaving 18 bases between the germline ends. The CDR3, as DNA: TGTGCCAGCAGTTACTCGATAGGGCGGGGAAGAAGGTACTTC. Translating gives CASSYSIGRGRRYF.

In its sample, this clonotype was seen once. The chain has TRBV20-1 and TRBJ1-2; 8 nucleotides line up with TRBD1. Germline V gene data show CDR1 as DFQATT and CDR2 as SNEGSKA (reference sequence). The CDR3 is 15 residues long. V shed 5 bases and J 2 bases; nucleotides not matched to a gene: 10. CDR3 nucleotide sequence: TGCAGTGCTGGGGGACAGGCCTTACGAAACTATGGCTACACCTTC. Its translation: CSAGGQALRNYGYTF.

This clonotype appeared many times. V and J are TRBV9 and TRBJ2-3, with D perhaps TRBD1 (5 bases). From germline, CDR1 is SGDLS and CDR2 YYNGEE. Trimming took 4 bases from V and 4 from J, leaving 16 bases between them. The CDR3 is made up of 15 amino acids. The CDR3 DNA is TGTGCCAGCAGCCCCCAGGGTAGAAGCCCAGATACGCAGTATTTT. Protein sequence: CASSPQGRSPDTQYF.

The chain couples TRBV18 to TRBJ2-6; D unclear. Germline V CDR1 and CDR2: KGHSH, LQKENI. V was cut by 1 base and J by 0 bases, with 7 bases left in between. CDR3 length equals 16 residues. CDR3 coding DNA: TGTGCCAGCTCACCACTGGGCGACTCTGGGGCCAACGTCCTGACTTTC. Protein sequence: CASSPLGDSGANVLTF.

The chain combines TRBV7-2 with TRBJ1-2; D ambiguous. The CDR3 spans 12 residues. The ends were cut back, 4 bases at V and 9 bases at J, with 12 bases in the middle. Germline CDR1 reads SGHTA; CDR2 reads FQGNSA. CDR3 DNA sequence: TGTGCCAGCAGCTCCTTGGCTAGAAGCTACACCTTC. This encodes CASSSLARSYTF.

This chain connects TRBV25-1 to TRBJ2-2; no clear D gene. Trimming left V 6 bases short and J 4 bases short, with 6 bases between. The CDR3 loop spans 12 amino acids. Germline CDR1 and CDR2: MGHDK and SYGVNS. The chain's CDR3 is CASRGSTGELFF. The CDR3 DNA is TGTGCCAGCAGGGGCTCCACCGGGGAGCTGTTTTTT.

Many counts were recorded for this clonotype. The chain carries TRBV7-9 and TRBJ1-6, with 10 bases matching TRBD1. Germline V gives CDR1 SEHNR, CDR2 FQNEAQ (reference sequence). The CDR3 loop spans 17 amino acids. V shed 2 bases and J 6 bases; nucleotides not matched to a gene: 7. Here the CDR3 reads CASSLPSGTGVNSPLHF. The CDR3 DNA reads TGTGCCAGCAGCTTACCCTCCGGGACAGGGGTTAATTCACCCCTCCACTTT.

This clonotype appeared a few times. The chain uses TRBV2 and TRBJ2-7; D gene unclear. This CDR3 region has 11 residues. CDR1 is SNHLY, CDR2 FYNNEI, per germline. Trimming took 3 bases from V and 2 from J, leaving 2 bases between them. The CDR3 here is CASSDAYEQYV. CDR3 DNA sequence: TGTGCCAGCAGTGACGCCTACGAGCAGTACGTC.

This clonotype was observed a handful of times. V is TRBV12-3 or TRBV12-4 and J is TRBJ2-1; TRBD2 agrees at 10 bases. Trimming removed 4 bases from V and 7 bases from J; junction bases left unmatched: 4. The CDR3 consists of 14 residues. The chain's CDR3 is CASSSSGGANEQFF. DNA of the CDR3: TGTGCCAGCAGTTCGAGCGGGGGGGCGAATGAGCAGTTCTTC.

The rearrangement joins TRBV10-3 to TRBJ2-7; TRBD2 aligns across 9 bases. The CDR3 has 16 amino acids. Germline CDR1 ENHRY, CDR2 SYGVKD. Trimming at V came to 2 bases and at J to 5 bases, leaving 10 bases not matched to a gene. CDR3 sequence: CAISEPPGGGVNEQYV. The CDR3 DNA follows: TGTGCCATCAGTGAGCCCCCCGGCGGGGGGGTAAACGAGCAGTACGTC.

This clonotype occurred a few times. The V call is TRBV4-3, the J call TRBJ2-1, with no clear D. Germline CDR1 LGHNA, CDR2 YSLEER. V was shortened by 4 bases and J by 2 bases, with 12 bases between the two germline ends. The CDR3 loop spans 15 amino acids. DNA of the CDR3: TGCGCCAGCAGCCCAGGTTTCCCAACCTACAATGAGCAGTTCTTC. Amino acids: CASSPGFPTYNEQFF.

V usage is TRBV7-6 and J usage is TRBJ1-1; D possibly corresponds to TRBD1 (5 bases). The CDR3 sequence is 15 residues long. Trimming stripped 5 bases from V and 4 bases from J, with 17 bases between. CDR1 is SGHVS, CDR2 FNYEAQ, per germline. The CDR3 nucleotides read TGTGCCAGCAGCCCATTAGGGGCAGGGCCCACTGAAGCTTTCTTT. This translates into CASSPLGAGPTEAFF. Combining the CDR3 with reference TRBV7-6 and TRBJ1-1 gives the whole variable domain GAGVSQSPRYKVTKRGQDVALRCDPISGHVSLYWYRQALGQGPEFLTYFNYEAQQDKSGLPNDRFSAERPEGSISTLTIQRTEQRDSAMYRCASSPLGAGPTEAFFGQGTRLTVV.

The V gene is TRBV5-1, the J gene TRBJ2-2; no definite D call. V was pared by 0 bases and J by 4 bases, with 10 bases between. Germline CDR1 SGHRS, CDR2 YFSETQ. CDR3 length: 15 residues. The CDR3 DNA is TGCGCCAGCAGCTTGGAGGTGGGCCTCACCGGGGAGCTGTTTTTT. Its translation is CASSLEVGLTGELFF.

The CDR3 reads CASSEGLAEETQYF. The CDR3 coding sequence is TGTGCCAGCAGTGAGGGACTAGCGGAAGAGACCCAGTACTTC. The chain couples TRBV12-3 or TRBV12-4 to TRBJ2-5; 11 bases align to TRBD2. CDR3 size: 14 residues. V shed 5 bases, J shed 3 bases, and the junction held 2 bases outside the gene matches.

The chain has TRBV5-4 and TRBJ2-7; 8 nucleotides match TRBD2. Germline V gives CDR1 SGHNT, CDR2 YYREEE (reference sequence). The CDR3 consists of 14 residues. J lost 3 bases, V lost 0 bases, and 2 bases had no gene match. CDR3 loop: CASSLELADYEQYF. The DNA of the CDR3 is TGTGCCAGCAGCTTGGAACTAGCGGACTACGAGCAGTACTTC. Combining the CDR3 with reference TRBV5-4 and TRBJ2-7 gives the whole variable domain ETGVTQSPTHLIKTRGQQVTLRCSSQSGHNTVSWYQQALGQGPQFIFQYYREEENGRGNFPPRFSGLQFPNYSSELNVNALELDDSALYLCASSLELADYEQYFGPGTRLTVT.

The chain carries TRBV5-1 and TRBJ2-7; D not resolved. Trimming stripped 5 bases from V and 12 bases from J, with 27 bases between. The CDR3 covers 15 residues. Per the germline V gene, CDR1 is SGHRS and CDR2 is YFSETQ. CDR3 nucleotide sequence: TGCGCCAGCAGTTCCGGACCCGCCGGGCCTTCAACTTGGTACGTC. As protein: CASSSGPAGPSTWYV.

CDR3 nucleotide sequence: TGCGCCAGCAGCCAGACTAGCGGGGGAAACATTCAGTACTTC. Translated, it gives CASSQTSGGNIQYF. The chain couples TRBV5-1 to TRBJ2-4, with 12 bases fitting TRBD2. The J segment lost 6 bases and the V segment lost 4 bases, leaving 2 bases of the junction unmatched. This CDR3 has 14 residues. The germline V gene has CDR1 SGHRS and CDR2 YFSETQ.

V is TRBV5-1 and J is TRBJ2-1; D tentatively reads TRBD1 or TRBD2 (5 bases each). The CDR3 loop spans 15 amino acids. CDR1 SGHRS and CDR2 YFSETQ come from the germline V gene. The germline V and J ends were trimmed by 2 bases and 2 bases, with 11 bases remaining between them. CDR3 loop: CASSLTVGAYNEQFF. CDR3 nucleotides: TGCGCCAGCAGCTTAACAGTGGGGGCCTACAATGAGCAGTTCTTC.

This clonotype has a handful of counts. This chain connects TRBV24-1 to TRBJ1-2; D is uncertain. V gave up 3 bases and J gave up 3 bases, with 13 bases separating them. The CDR3 runs 15 residues. The V gene's germline CDR1 is KGHDR and CDR2 SFDVKD. The CDR3 here is CATSDPSRADYGYTF. The CDR3, as DNA: TGTGCCACCAGTGATCCCTCCCGTGCCGACTATGGCTACACCTTC.

This clonotype was found many times. The J gene is TRBJ2-2, the V gene TRBV6-5; D is possibly TRBD1 (6 bases). The CDR3 has 15 amino acids. Germline V gene lookup returns CDR1 MNHEY and CDR2 SVGAGI. Trimming pared 5 bases from V and 5 bases from J, leaving 15 bases between. DNA of the CDR3: TGTGCCAGCAGTCCTGAAGGGGGTTGGACCGGGGAGCTGTTTTTT. Translated: CASSPEGGWTGELFF.